This TCR beta chain was documented in a study of control samples from healthy donors and cancer patients. The CDR3 contains 17 residues. Trimming shortened V by 1 base and J by 3 bases, and 13 bases separated the two germline ends. Germline values: CDR1 SGHTA, CDR2 FQGNSA. Data came from immunoSEQ multiplex PCR; TCRdb stores just in-frame clones and leaves some out. The repertoire has about 410,000 clones, 90% of them found once; the top ten carry around 6.5%. The chain recombines TRBV7-2 with TRBJ1-6; D gene ambiguous. This receptor was identified in a man aged 35 to 55 with head and neck cancer. Source material: PBMCs. The CDR3 DNA follows: TGTGCCAGCAGCTTAGTGCCAGGCAACAACTATAATTCACCCCTCCACTTT. It specifies CASSLVPGNNYNSPLHF.